This record looks at one TCR beta chain sequence and its context. Per germline, CDR1 DFQATT and CDR2 SNEGSKA (reference sequence). The CDR3 sequence is 11 residues long. The V segment lost 5 bases and the J segment 6 bases; nucleotides outside the gene matches: 2. The sample is drawn from a study of cytotoxic CD8 clonotypes in ibrutinib-treated CLL. Study-wide background: There were over nine relapsed/refractory patients and approximately 16 treatment-naive patients, and fewer than 18 were IGHV unmutated. After a median of around 68 months, approximately 15 patients stayed remitted and 12 progressed; responses had been partial in some 25 and complete in 2.

A 1 in 200,000 to 1 in 1 million T cell depth was the sequencing target. Clones were read by immunoSEQ multiplex PCR, and TCRdb kept only the in-frame ones, dropping some. The data show about 200,000 clones, around 70% seen once. Source: PBMCs, taken after 24 months of ibrutinib treatment. This TCR derives from a human donor with chronic lymphocytic leukemia. The rearrangement joins TRBV20-1 to TRBJ2-7; TRBD1 matches 9 bases. CDR3 sequence: CSALTGGEQYF. The DNA of the CDR3 is TGCAGTGCTCTGACAGGGGGCGAGCAGTACTTC.